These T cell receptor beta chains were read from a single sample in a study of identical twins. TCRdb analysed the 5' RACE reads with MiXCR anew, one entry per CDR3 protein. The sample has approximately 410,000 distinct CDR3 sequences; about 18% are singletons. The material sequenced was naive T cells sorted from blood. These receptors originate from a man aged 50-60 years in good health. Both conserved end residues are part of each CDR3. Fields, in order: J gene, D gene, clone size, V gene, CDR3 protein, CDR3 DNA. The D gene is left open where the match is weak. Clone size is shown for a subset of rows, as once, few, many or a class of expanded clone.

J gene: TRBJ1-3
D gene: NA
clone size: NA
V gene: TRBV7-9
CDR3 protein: CASSLSVLSGNTIYF
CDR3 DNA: TGTGCCAGCAGCCTATCAGTGCTCTCTGGAAACACCATATATTTT

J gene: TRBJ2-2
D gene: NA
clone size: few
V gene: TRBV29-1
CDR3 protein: CSGVSTGELFF
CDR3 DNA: TGCAGCGGAGTGAGCACCGGGGAGCTGTTTTTT

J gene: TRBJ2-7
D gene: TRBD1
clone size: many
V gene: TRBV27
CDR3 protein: CASSRGQGAGYEQYF
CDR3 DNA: TGTGCCAGCAGCCGGGGACAGGGGGCAGGATACGAGCAGTACTTC

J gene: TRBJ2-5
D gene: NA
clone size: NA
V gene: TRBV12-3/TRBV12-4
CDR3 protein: CASSERYQETQYF
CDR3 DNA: TGTGCCAGCAGTGAAAGGTACCAAGAGACCCAGTACTTC

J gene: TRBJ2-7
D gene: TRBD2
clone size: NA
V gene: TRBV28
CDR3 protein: CASSSLAGSDEQYF
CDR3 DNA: TGTGCCAGCAGTTCACTAGCGGGGTCGGACGAGCAGTACTTC

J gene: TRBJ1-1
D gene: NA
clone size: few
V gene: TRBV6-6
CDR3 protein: CASSYFGYTEAFF
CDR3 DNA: TGTGCCAGCAGTTATTTCGGATACACTGAAGCTTTCTTT

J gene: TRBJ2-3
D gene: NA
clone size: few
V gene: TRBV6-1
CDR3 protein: CASASGGGTDTQYF
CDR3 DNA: TGTGCCAGCGCGAGTGGGGGTGGCACAGATACGCAGTATTTT

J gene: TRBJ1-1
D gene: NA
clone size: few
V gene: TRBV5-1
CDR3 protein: CASSLEDPRDTEAFF
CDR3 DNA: TGCGCCAGCAGCTTGGAGGACCCTCGGGACACTGAAGCTTTCTTT

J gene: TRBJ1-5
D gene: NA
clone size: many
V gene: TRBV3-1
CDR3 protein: CASSHLSNQPQHF
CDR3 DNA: TGTGCCAGCAGTCACCTTAGCAATCAGCCCCAGCATTTT

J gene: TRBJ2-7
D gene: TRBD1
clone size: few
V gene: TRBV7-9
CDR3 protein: CASSLEGTVYEQYF
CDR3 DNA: TGTGCCAGCAGCCTAGAGGGGACAGTCTACGAGCAGTACTTC

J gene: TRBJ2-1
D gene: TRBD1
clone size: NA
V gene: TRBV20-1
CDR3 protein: CSANDRGGNEQFF
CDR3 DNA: TGCAGTGCTAACGACAGGGGGGGGAATGAGCAGTTCTTC

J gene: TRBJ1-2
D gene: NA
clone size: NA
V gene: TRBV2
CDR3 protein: CASSPVGRESAGYTF
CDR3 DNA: TGTGCCAGCAGTCCCGTCGGACGGGAGAGTGCTGGCTACACCTTC

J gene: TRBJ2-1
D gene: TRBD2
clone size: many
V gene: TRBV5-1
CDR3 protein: CASSLSGGDNEQFF
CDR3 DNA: TGTGCCAGCAGCCTGAGCGGGGGGGACAATGAGCAGTTCTTC

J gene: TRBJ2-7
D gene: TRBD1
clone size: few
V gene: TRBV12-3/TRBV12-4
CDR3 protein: CASSMAGGGHEQYF
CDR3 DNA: TGTGCCAGCAGCATGGCAGGGGGCGGACACGAGCAGTACTTC

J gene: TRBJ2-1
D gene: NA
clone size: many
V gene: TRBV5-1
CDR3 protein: CASSLVPGSGYNEQFF
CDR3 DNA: TGCGCCAGCAGCTTAGTTCCAGGGTCGGGCTACAATGAGCAGTTCTTC

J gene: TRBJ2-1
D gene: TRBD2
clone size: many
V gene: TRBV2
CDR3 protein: CASSGWGGSRNEQFF
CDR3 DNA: TGTGCCAGCAGCGGCTGGGGCGGGAGTAGGAATGAGCAGTTCTTC

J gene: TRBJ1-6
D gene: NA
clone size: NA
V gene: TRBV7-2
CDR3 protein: CASSLKLGNSPLHF
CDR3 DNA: TGTGCCAGCAGCTTAAAATTAGGGAATTCACCCCTCCACTTT

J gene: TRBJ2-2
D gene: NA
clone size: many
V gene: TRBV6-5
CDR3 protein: CASSYRGTLRTGELFF
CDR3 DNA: TGTGCCAGCAGTTACCGGGGGACTTTACGCACCGGGGAGCTGTTTTTT

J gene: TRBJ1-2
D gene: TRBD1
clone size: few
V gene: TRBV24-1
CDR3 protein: CATSDRGTNYGYTF
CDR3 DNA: TGTGCCACCAGTGACAGGGGGACTAACTATGGCTACACCTTC

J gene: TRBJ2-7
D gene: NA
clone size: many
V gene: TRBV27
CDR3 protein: CASSRQKGEQYF
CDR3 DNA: TGTGCCAGCAGTCGACAGAAGGGCGAGCAGTACTTC

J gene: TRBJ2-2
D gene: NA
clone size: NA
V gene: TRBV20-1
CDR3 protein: CSAKGWPSNTGELFF
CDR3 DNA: TGCAGTGCTAAGGGTTGGCCATCGAACACCGGGGAGCTGTTTTTT

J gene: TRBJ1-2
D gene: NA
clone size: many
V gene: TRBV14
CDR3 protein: CASSQAGRSTFYGYTF
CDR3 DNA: TGTGCCAGCAGCCAAGCCGGACGGTCGACTTTCTATGGCTACACCTTC

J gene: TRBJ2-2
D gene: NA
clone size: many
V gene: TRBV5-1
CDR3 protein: CASSARQGGTGELFF
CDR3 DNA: TGCGCCAGCAGCGCTAGACAGGGAGGCACCGGGGAGCTGTTTTTT

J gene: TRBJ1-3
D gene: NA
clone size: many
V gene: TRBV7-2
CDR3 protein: CASSPQTGNTIYF
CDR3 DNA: TGTGCCAGCAGCCCCCAAACAGGAAACACCATATATTTT

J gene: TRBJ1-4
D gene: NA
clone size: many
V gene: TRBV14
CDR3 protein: CASSQGRARRNEKLFF
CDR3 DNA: TGTGCCAGCAGCCAAGGAAGGGCCAGGAGGAATGAAAAACTGTTTTTT

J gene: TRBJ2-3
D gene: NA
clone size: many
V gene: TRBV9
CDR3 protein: CASSVDARRNTDTQYF
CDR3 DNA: TGTGCCAGCAGCGTAGACGCCCGGCGCAACACAGATACGCAGTATTTT

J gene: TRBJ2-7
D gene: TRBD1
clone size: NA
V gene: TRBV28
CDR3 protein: CASKTPGGSYEQYF
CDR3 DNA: TGTGCCAGCAAAACTCCAGGGGGTTCCTACGAGCAGTACTTC

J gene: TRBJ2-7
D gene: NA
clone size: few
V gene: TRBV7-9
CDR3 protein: CASSLQLYEQYF
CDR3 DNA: TGTGCCAGCAGCCTCCAGCTCTACGAGCAGTACTTC

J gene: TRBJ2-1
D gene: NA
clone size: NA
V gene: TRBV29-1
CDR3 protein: CSVEDRADRNEQFF
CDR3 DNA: TGCAGCGTTGAAGACAGGGCAGATCGGAATGAGCAGTTCTTC

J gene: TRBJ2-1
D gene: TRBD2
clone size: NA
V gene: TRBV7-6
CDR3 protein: CASSQGLAGGHPEQFF
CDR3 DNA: TGTGCCAGCAGCCAGGGACTAGCGGGGGGCCATCCTGAGCAGTTCTTC

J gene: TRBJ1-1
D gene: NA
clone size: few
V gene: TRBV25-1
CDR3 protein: CASSAGDMNTEAFF
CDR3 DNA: TGTGCCAGCAGTGCTGGGGACATGAACACTGAAGCTTTCTTT

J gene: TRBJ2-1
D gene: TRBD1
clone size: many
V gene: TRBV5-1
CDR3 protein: CASSLEAGGYEQFF
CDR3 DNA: TGCGCCAGCAGCTTGGAGGCAGGGGGCTATGAGCAGTTCTTC

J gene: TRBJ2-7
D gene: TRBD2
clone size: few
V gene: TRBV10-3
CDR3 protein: CAISGGTSPYEQYF
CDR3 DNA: TGTGCCATCAGTGGGGGGACTAGTCCCTACGAGCAGTACTTC

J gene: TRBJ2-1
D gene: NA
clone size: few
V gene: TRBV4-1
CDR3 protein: CASSQGTEQFF
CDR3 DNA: TGCGCCAGCAGCCAAGGGACTGAGCAGTTCTTC

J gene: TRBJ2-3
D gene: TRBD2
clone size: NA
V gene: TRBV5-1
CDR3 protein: CASSLGSGGAKDTQYF
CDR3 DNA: TGCGCCAGCAGCTTGGGGAGCGGGGGGGCCAAAGATACGCAGTATTTT

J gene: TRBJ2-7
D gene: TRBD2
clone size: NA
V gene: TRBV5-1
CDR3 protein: CASSEGTSRTYEQYF
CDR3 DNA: TGCGCCAGCAGCGAGGGGACTAGCAGAACCTACGAGCAGTACTTC

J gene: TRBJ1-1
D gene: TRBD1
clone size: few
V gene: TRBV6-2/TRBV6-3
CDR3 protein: CASNQLWGQEAFF
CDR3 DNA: TGTGCCAGCAACCAGCTTTGGGGACAGGAAGCTTTCTTT

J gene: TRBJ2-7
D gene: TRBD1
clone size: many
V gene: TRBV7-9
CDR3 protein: CASSPPGAGGSYEQYF
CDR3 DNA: TGTGCCAGCAGCCCCCCTGGGGCAGGGGGCTCCTACGAGCAGTACTTC

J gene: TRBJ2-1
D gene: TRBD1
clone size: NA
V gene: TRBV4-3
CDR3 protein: CASSQDRGHEQFF
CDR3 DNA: TGCGCCAGCAGCCAGGACAGGGGGCATGAGCAGTTCTTC

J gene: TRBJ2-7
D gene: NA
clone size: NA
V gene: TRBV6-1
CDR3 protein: CASNRRGSSYEQYF
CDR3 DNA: TGTGCCAGCAATCGCAGAGGGAGCTCCTACGAGCAGTACTTC

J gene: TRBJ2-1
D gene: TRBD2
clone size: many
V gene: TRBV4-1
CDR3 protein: CASSQDRAGVSYNEQFF
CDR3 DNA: TGCGCCAGCAGCCAAGATCGAGCGGGAGTTTCCTACAATGAGCAGTTCTTC

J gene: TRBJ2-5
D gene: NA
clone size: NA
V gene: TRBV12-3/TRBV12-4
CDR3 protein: CASSWTVETQYF
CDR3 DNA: TGTGCCAGCAGTTGGACAGTAGAGACCCAGTACTTC

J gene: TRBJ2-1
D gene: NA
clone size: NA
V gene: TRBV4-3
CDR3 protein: CASSQDSRMRGSQFF
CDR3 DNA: TGCGCCAGCAGCCAAGATTCCCGGATGAGGGGATCGCAGTTCTTC

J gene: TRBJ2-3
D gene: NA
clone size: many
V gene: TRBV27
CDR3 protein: CASSSIDSTDTQYF
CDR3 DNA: TGTGCCAGCAGTTCCATCGATAGCACAGATACGCAGTATTTT

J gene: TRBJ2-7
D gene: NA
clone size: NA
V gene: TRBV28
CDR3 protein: CASSLSPPPQDEQYF
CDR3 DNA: TGTGCCAGCAGTTTATCGCCCCCACCCCAGGACGAGCAGTACTTC

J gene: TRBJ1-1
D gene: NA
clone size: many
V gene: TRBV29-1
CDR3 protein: CSVEGRLNTEAFF
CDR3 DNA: TGCAGCGTTGAAGGACGGTTGAACACTGAAGCTTTCTTT

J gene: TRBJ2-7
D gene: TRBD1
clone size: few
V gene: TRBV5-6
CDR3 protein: CASSFGTGREQYF
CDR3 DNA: TGTGCCAGCAGCTTTGGGACAGGGAGAGAGCAGTACTTC

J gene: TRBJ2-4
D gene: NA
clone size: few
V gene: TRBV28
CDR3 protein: CASSLTASTVQYF
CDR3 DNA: TGTGCCAGCAGTCTAACGGCCAGCACGGTTCAGTACTTC

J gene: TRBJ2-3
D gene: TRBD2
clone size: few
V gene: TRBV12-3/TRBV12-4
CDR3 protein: CASSLGTSFGTDTQYF
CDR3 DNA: TGTGCCAGCAGTTTGGGGACTAGCTTCGGCACAGATACGCAGTATTTT

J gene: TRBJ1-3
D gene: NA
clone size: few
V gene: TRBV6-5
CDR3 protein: CASSYGWGGSGNTIYF
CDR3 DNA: TGTGCCAGCAGTTACGGTTGGGGGGGCTCTGGAAACACCATATATTTT

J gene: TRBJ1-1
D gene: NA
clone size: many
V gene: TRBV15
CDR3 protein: CATSALRPTEAFF
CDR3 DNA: TGTGCCACCAGCGCGCTCCGTCCCACTGAAGCTTTCTTT

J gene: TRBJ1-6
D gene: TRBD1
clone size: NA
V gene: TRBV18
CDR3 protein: CASSPTGWSSPLHF
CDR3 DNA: TGTGCCAGCTCACCGACAGGGTGGAGTTCACCCCTCCACTTT

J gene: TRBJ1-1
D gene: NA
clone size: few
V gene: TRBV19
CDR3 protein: CASSPRRGDTEAFF
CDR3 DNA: TGTGCCAGTAGTCCCCGGAGAGGGGACACTGAAGCTTTCTTT

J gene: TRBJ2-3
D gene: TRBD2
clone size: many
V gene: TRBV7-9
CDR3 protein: CASSLTSSGDFTDTQYF
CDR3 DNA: TGTGCCAGCAGCCTGACCTCTAGCGGAGACTTCACAGATACGCAGTATTTT

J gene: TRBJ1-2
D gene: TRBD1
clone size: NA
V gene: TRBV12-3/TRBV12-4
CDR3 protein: CASSSGQGFKGYTF
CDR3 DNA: TGTGCCAGCAGTTCCGGACAGGGATTTAAGGGCTACACCTTC

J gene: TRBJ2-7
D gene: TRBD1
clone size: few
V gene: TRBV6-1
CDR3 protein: CASRRGQGSYEQYF
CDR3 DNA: TGTGCCAGCAGACGAGGACAGGGCTCCTACGAGCAGTACTTC

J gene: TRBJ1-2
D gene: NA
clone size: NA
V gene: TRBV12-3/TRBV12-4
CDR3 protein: CASGSGSPYGYTF
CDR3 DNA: TGTGCCAGTGGGTCCGGCAGTCCCTATGGCTACACCTTC

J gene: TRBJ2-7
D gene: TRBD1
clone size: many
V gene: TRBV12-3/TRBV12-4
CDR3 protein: CASSFGTGSYEQYF
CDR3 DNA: TGTGCCAGCAGTTTTGGGACAGGGTCCTACGAGCAGTACTTC

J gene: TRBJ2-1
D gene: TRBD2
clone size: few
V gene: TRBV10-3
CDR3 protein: CAISEHTAPGLTYNEQFF
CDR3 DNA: TGTGCCATCAGTGAGCACACTGCCCCGGGACTAACCTACAATGAGCAGTTCTTC

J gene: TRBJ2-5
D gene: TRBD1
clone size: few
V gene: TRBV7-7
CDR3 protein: CASSLFFPRQGFQETQYF
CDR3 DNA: TGTGCCAGCAGCTTATTTTTTCCGAGACAGGGGTTCCAAGAGACCCAGTACTTC